A selection of T cell receptor beta chains follows, all from one sample in a study of CD8+ T cells in alopecia areata. The method was immunoSEQ multiplex PCR; TCRdb's version includes in-frame clones alone and lacks a portion of them. The sample holds roughly 170,000 clones, about three fifths seen once. The sample in question was CD8+ T cells sorted from blood, obtained at week 24, from a patient treated with tofacitinib. These receptors originate from a human donor with alopecia areata. Each CDR3 is given without its conserved first and last residue.

TRBJ1-1,TRBV29-1,SVESTQTGATEAF
TRBJ2-3,TRBV30,AWSHPYYGLITDTQY
TRBJ2-1,TRBV2,ASSQTGQRLYNEQF
TRBJ2-2,TRBV6-1,AGWTTNTGELF
TRBJ2-3,TRBV11-2,ASSTQGARTDTQY
TRBJ2-6,TRBV7-6,ASSLEGLAGANVLT
TRBJ2-1,TRBV9,ASSVASAISYNEQF
TRBJ2-3,TRBV9,ASERSQY
TRBJ1-2,TRBV29-1,SVETGYGYT
TRBJ1-6,TRBV2,ASRRGLLTGSYNSPLH
TRBJ2-3,TRBV29-1,SERGTRGDTQY
TRBJ1-2,TRBV6-1,ASSPDSYGYT
TRBJ2-1,TRBV13,ASSQRDNHNEQF
TRBJ2-1,TRBV29-1,SAAGTSGPGGNEQF
TRBJ1-3,TRBV6-6,ASIGGGTRSGNTIY
TRBJ1-5,TRBV6-1,ASTEDSNQPQH
TRBJ2-5,TRBV12-5,ASGYGSWRETQY
TRBJ2-1,TRBV28,ASSSASYNEQF
TRBJ1-2,TRBV30,AWSGTGKRT
TRBJ1-1,TRBV19,ASSIAGSTEAF
TRBJ2-7,TRBV29-1,SFRFSYEQY
TRBJ2-5,TRBV2,ASSDRGRQETQY
TRBJ1-1,TRBV5-1,ASIDSNTEAF
TRBJ2-3,TRBV6-1,ASSDWYQTSESTDTQY
TRBJ2-5,TRBV5-1,ASSSGGIQETQY
TRBJ2-6,TRBV29-1,SVGVGSGANVLT
TRBJ2-5,TRBV15,ATSRDRGYTGTQY
TRBJ2-3,TRBV27,ASSLGPRTVHSTDTQY
TRBJ2-3,TRBV5-6,ASSLGLAPTDTQY
TRBJ1-6,TRBV13,ASSLLGNSPLH
TRBJ1-1,TRBV27,ASSFSPGSAEAF